Each of the 13 T cell receptor beta chains below was sequenced from the same sample in a study of blood T cells in healthy people across ages. Through a sample-barcoded 5' primer and a J-beta primer mix, a second PCR was run for 7 to 11 cycles. TCRdb ran MiXCR on the 5' RACE reads and lists one entry per CDR3 protein. The data show about 770,000 distinct CDR3 sequences, with around 45% seen just once and roughly 19% held by the top ten. Sequences were obtained from blood. Every receptor here comes from a man between 60 and 75 years old in good health.

V gene TRBV11-2 combines with J gene TRBJ2-7; tentatively, D is TRBD2 (7 bases). Germline loops: CDR1 SGHAT, CDR2 FQNNGV. With 1 base removed from V and 2 bases from J, the gap between germline ends came to 12 bases. CDR3 length equals 15 residues. CDR3 residues: CASSLVAGATYEQYF. CDR3 DNA: TGTGCCAGCAGCTTAGTTGCGGGGGCCACCTACGAGCAGTACTTC. Based on the CDR3 plus reference TRBV11-2 and TRBJ2-7, the full variable domain is EAGVAQSPRYKIIEKRQSVAFWCNPISGHATLYWYQQILGQGPKLLIQFQNNGVVDDSQLPKDRFSAERLKGVDSTLKIQPAKLEDSAVYLCASSLVAGATYEQYFGPGTRLTVT.

V and J are TRBV4-1 and TRBJ1-2; 10 bases align to TRBD1. Germline V gene lookup returns CDR1 MGHRA and CDR2 YSYEKL. Trimming removed 1 base from V and 5 bases from J; junction bases left unmatched: 19. This CDR3 contains 20 residues. The DNA for the CDR3 is TGCGCCAGCAGCCAAGTTCTCCATACTAAAGGGACAGGGGCTCGGTATGGCTACACCTTC. It is translated as CASSQVLHTKGTGARYGYTF.

This clonotype was observed a handful of times. The CDR3, as DNA: TGCGCCAGCAGCCAAGATATGAGGGACACTGAAGCTTTCTTT. Protein: CASSQDMRDTEAFF. This sequence joins TRBV4-3 and TRBJ1-1; D ambiguous. V lost 0 bases and J lost 3, with 8 bases in between. This CDR3 comprises 14 residues. Germline lookup yields CDR1 LGHNA and CDR2 YSLEER.

This CDR3 reads CASSRAAGVTEAFF. As DNA, the CDR3 is TGTGCCAGCAGCCGGGCAGCAGGGGTCACTGAAGCTTTCTTT. V and J are TRBV25-1 and TRBJ1-1, with D possibly being TRBD1 (6 bases). Between the trimmed V and J ends, which lost 6 bases and 4 bases, there was a span of 15 bases. The CDR3 is 14 amino acids. Germline V gene lookup returns CDR1 MGHDK and CDR2 SYGVNS. Based on the CDR3 plus reference TRBV25-1 and TRBJ1-1, the full variable domain is EADIYQTPRYLVIGTGKKITLECSQTMGHDKMYWYQQDPGMELHLIHYSYGVNSTEKGDLSSESTVSRIRTEHFPLTLESARPSHTSQYLCASSRAAGVTEAFFGQGTRLTVV.

The rearrangement joins TRBV6-4 to TRBJ2-2, with D possibly matching TRBD1 (7 bases). This CDR3 comprises 14 residues. V was trimmed by 6 bases and J by 1 base, leaving 9 bases between them. From germline, CDR1 is MRHNA and CDR2 SNTAGT. In nucleotides, the CDR3 is TGTGCCAGCAGGCGGGACAGGAACACCGGGGAGCTGTTTTTT. Its protein is CASRRDRNTGELFF.

J is TRBJ1-2 and V is TRBV7-9, with D unclear. The V and J ends lost 0 bases and 1 base respectively, with 12 bases between them. Germline V gene sequence: CDR1 SEHNR, CDR2 FQNEAQ (reference sequence). The CDR3 contains 16 residues. The CDR3 nucleotides read TGTGCCAGCAGCTTAGCGCCTTGTGCAAGTAACTATGGCTACACCTTC. It encodes CASSLAPCASNYGYTF.

There are many counts of this clonotype. The J gene is TRBJ2-5, the V gene TRBV12-3 or TRBV12-4, with TRBD2 as a possible D gene (5 bases). Trimming shortened V by 1 base and J by 1 base, and 13 bases separated the two germline ends. The CDR3 is 16 residues long. The CDR3 DNA reads TGTGCCAGCAGTTTAGGCACCGGGATGTTCCAAGAGACCCAGTACTTC. Its protein product is CASSLGTGMFQETQYF.

The rearrangement links TRBV5-5 to TRBJ1-5, with 7 bases fitting TRBD1. Germline CDR1 and CDR2: SGHKS and YYEKEE (reference sequence). The V gene end was trimmed by 3 bases and the J gene end by 3 bases; junction bases not matched to a gene: 12. There are 17 residues in the CDR3. Here the CDR3 DNA reads TGTGCCAGCAGCTCTGCGAACCGGGACAGAGACAATCAGCCCCAGCATTTT. This encodes CASSSANRDRDNQPQHF.

The chain uses TRBV7-2 and TRBJ2-5; 10 bases align to TRBD2. The end of the DNA aligns better with TRBJ2-7, so the J call may be wrong. The CDR3 is made up of 14 amino acids. Germline lookup yields CDR1 SGHTA and CDR2 FQGNSA. The CDR3 loop is CASSCELAGHEQYF. The CDR3 nucleotides are TGTGCCAGCAGCTGTGAACTAGCGGGGCACGAGCAGTACTTC.

The rearrangement uses TRBV6-6 and TRBJ2-6; D might be TRBD1 (6 bases). V gave up 7 bases and J gave up 3 bases, with 19 bases separating them. This CDR3 contains 17 residues. CDR1 is MNHNY and CDR2 is SVGAGI in the germline V gene (reference sequence). The CDR3 loop is CASTSGAWINGANVLTF. CDR3 DNA: TGTGCCAGCACTTCAGGGGCGTGGATTAATGGGGCCAACGTCCTGACTTTC.

The chain has TRBV6-2 or TRBV6-3 and TRBJ2-3, with TRBD2 identical over 7 bases. The CDR3 runs to 14 residues. Germline trimming cut 4 bases from V and 9 bases from J; bases unmatched to any gene: 10. Germline V gene lookup returns CDR1 MNHEY and CDR2 SVGEGT. CDR3 sequence reads: CASSSGIERGTQYF. The CDR3 DNA follows: TGTGCCAGCAGTTCCGGAATAGAGCGGGGAACGCAGTATTTT.

This clonotype was seen more than once but under ten times. The chain employs TRBV12-3 or TRBV12-4 and TRBJ2-7, with D possibly TRBD2 on 6 matching bases. Gene TRBJ2-5 matches the end of the DNA better, so the J call may be wrong. The CDR3 length is 14 residues. The CDR3 DNA reads as TGTGCCAGCAGTTTAGGGGGGGTGAAAGAGACCCAGTACTTC. Protein sequence: CASSLGGVKETQYF.

This clonotype has only a few counts. The chain joins TRBV4-1 to TRBJ1-5, with D possibly being TRBD1 (6 bases). The CDR3 is 16 residues long. V lost 0 bases, J lost 5 bases, and 14 bases lay in between. Per germline, CDR1 MGHRA and CDR2 YSYEKL. CDR3 loop: CASSQEPGRGDQPQHF. The DNA of the CDR3 is TGCGCCAGCAGCCAAGAACCCGGGAGGGGGGATCAGCCCCAGCATTTT.